This entry features one T cell receptor (beta chain) sequence. Its specificity is unknown. Genomic DNA from unsorted samples was obtained from 70 million to 90 million PBMCs (per sample). This entry comes from a study of shared clonotypes between healthy human individuals. Study information: Contributing individuals were two females and three males aged 18 to 49.

The assay was immunoSEQ multiplex PCR, and TCRdb's table has in-frame clones only and misses some. The repertoire holds about 480,000 clones, with 75% to 85% as singletons. Overall study results and limits: Sampling included only blood; tissue repertoires likely differ. It was the few donors that limited the genetic and exposure-history diversity represented.

This CDR3 spans 14 amino acids. Germline lookup yields CDR1 MNHEY and CDR2 SMNVEV (reference sequence). Trimming stripped 3 bases from V and 2 bases from J, with 10 bases between. This clonotype was sampled from a middle-aged woman in good health. Some clones in this sample may be carry-over from other donors' samples. The chain combines TRBV27 with TRBJ2-5; perhaps D is TRBD1 or TRBD2 (7 bases each). The sequenced sample consisted of PBMCs. The CDR3, as DNA: TGTGCCAGCAGTTTCAGGGGGGGGCAAGAGACCCAGTACTTC. It encodes CASSFRGGQETQYF.